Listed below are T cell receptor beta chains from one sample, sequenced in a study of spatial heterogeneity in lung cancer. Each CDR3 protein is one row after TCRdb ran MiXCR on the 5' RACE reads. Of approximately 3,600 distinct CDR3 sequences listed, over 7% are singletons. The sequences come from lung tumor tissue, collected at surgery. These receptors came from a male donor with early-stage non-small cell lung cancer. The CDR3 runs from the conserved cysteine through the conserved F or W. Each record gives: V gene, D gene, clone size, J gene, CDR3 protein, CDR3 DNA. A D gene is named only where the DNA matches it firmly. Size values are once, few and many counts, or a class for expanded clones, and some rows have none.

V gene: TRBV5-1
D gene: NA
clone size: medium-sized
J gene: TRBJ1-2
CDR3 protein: CASSLEPAGGYTF
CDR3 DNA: TGCGCCAGCAGCTTGGAACCAGCGGGAGGCTACACCTTC

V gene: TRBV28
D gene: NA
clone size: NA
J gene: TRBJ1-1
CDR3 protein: CASSLRGYLEAFF
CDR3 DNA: TGTGCCAGCAGTTTACGGGGGTATCTTGAAGCTTTCTTT

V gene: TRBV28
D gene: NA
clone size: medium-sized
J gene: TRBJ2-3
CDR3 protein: CASSWSAQGADTQYF
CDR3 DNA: TGTGCCAGCAGTTGGAGCGCGCAGGGAGCAGATACGCAGTATTTT

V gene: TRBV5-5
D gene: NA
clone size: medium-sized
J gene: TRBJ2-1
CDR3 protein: CASSFELSTIYNEQFF
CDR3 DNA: TGTGCCAGCAGCTTCGAACTGAGTACAATCTACAATGAGCAGTTCTTC

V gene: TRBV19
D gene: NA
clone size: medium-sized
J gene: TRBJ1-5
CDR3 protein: CASKNPGIYSNQPQHF
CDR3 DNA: TGTGCCAGTAAAAACCCGGGGATTTATAGCAATCAGCCCCAGCATTTT

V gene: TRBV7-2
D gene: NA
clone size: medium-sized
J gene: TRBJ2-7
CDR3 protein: CASSLSLGHTYEQYF
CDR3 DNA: TGTGCCAGCAGCTTAAGTTTGGGACATACCTACGAGCAGTACTTC

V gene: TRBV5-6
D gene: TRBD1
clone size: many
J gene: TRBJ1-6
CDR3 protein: CASSRDRGNYNSPLHF
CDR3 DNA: TGTGCCAGCAGCCGGGACAGGGGCAACTATAATTCACCCCTCCACTTT

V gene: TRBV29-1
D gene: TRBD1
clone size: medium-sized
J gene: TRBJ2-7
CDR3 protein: CSVNTGVHEQYF
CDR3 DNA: TGCAGCGTAAATACAGGGGTACACGAGCAGTACTTC

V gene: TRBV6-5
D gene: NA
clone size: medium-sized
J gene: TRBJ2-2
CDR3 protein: CASTALGGGNTGELFF
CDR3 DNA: TGTGCCAGCACCGCCCTGGGGGGGGGCAACACCGGGGAGCTGTTTTTT

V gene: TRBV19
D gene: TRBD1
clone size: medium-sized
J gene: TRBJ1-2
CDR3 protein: CASGGQGNGEGGYTF
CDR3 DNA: TGTGCCAGCGGCGGACAGGGAAATGGAGAAGGTGGCTACACCTTC

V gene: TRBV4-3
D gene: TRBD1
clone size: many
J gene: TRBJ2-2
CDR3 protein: CASSPGQGNTGELFF
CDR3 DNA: TGCGCCAGCAGCCCTGGACAGGGAAACACCGGGGAGCTGTTTTTT

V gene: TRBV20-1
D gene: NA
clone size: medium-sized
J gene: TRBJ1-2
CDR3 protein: CSARGSNRVSNYGYTF
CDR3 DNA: TGCAGTGCTAGAGGCAGTAACAGGGTCTCTAACTATGGCTACACCTTC

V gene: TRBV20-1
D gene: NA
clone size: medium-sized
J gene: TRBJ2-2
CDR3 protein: CSARDMGAGTGELFF
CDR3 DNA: TGCAGTGCTAGAGATATGGGGGCGGGAACCGGGGAGCTGTTTTTT

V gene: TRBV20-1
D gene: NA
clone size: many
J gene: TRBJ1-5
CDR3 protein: CSASGSSNQPQHF
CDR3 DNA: TGCAGTGCTTCGGGCTCTAGCAATCAGCCCCAGCATTTT

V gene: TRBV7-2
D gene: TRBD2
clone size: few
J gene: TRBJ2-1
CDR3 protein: CASSLALAGGGGNEQFF
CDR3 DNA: TGTGCCAGCAGCTTAGCCCTTGCGGGAGGGGGGGGCAATGAGCAGTTCTTC

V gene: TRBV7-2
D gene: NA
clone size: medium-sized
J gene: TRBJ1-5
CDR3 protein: CASSLVAAEQPQHF
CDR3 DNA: TGTGCCAGCAGCTTAGTTGCGGCGGAGCAGCCCCAGCATTTT

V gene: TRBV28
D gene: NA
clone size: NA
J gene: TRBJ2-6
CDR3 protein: CASSGAGANVLTF
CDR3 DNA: TGTGCCAGCAGTGGAGCTGGGGCCAACGTCCTGACTTTC

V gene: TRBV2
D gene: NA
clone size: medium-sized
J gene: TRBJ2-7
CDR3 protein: CASRAGPLDHEQYF
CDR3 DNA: TGTGCCAGCAGGGCCGGACCCTTGGACCACGAGCAGTACTTC

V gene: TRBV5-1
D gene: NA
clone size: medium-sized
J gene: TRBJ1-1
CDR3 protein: CASSFYGGNTEAFF
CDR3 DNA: TGCGCCAGCAGCTTCTATGGAGGTAACACTGAAGCTTTCTTT

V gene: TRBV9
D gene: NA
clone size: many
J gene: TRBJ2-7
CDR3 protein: CASSPLEVGEQYF
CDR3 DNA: TGTGCCAGCAGCCCACTGGAGGTCGGCGAGCAGTACTTC

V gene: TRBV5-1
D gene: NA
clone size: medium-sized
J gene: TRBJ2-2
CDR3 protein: CASSFGATGELFF
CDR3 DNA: TGCGCCAGCAGCTTCGGAGCCACCGGGGAGCTGTTTTTT

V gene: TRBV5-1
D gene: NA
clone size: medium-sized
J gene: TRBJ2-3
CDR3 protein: CASSLEDTDTQYF
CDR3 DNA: TGCGCCAGCAGCTTGGAGGACACAGATACGCAGTATTTT

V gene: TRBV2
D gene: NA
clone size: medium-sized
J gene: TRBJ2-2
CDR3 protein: CASSEAVGGELFF
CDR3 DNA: TGTGCCAGCAGTGAAGCGGTTGGCGGGGAGCTGTTTTTT

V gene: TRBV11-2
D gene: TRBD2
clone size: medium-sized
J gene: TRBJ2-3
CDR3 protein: CASSLVGLAGGRDTQYF
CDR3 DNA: TGTGCCAGCAGCTTAGTTGGGCTAGCGGGGGGGCGAGATACGCAGTATTTT